This TCR beta chain was profiled in a study of T cell responses to AZD1222 COVID-19 vaccine. Study outcomes and limitations: The peak T cell response came first, and repertoires were sampled only after it.

Comments on this clone: The antigen remains unidentified.

The table came from immunoSEQ multiplex PCR; TCRdb's copy has only in-frame clones and leaves some out. The sample yields under 30,000 clones, around nine tenths seen once. Germline CDR1 reads SGHNT; CDR2 reads YYREEE (reference sequence). V lost 4 bases, J lost 0 bases, and 4 bases stayed unmatched. The CDR3 is made up of 14 amino acids. The sequence came from an adult who received the AZD1222 COVID-19 vaccine. The source was peripheral blood, collected 28 days after the second AZD1222 dose. This chain uses TRBV5-4 with TRBJ2-7; TRBD2 matches at 7 bases. DNA for the CDR3: TGTGCCAGCAGCCCTGTAGCGGGCTCCTACGAGCAGTACTTC. This gives the protein CASSPVAGSYEQYF.